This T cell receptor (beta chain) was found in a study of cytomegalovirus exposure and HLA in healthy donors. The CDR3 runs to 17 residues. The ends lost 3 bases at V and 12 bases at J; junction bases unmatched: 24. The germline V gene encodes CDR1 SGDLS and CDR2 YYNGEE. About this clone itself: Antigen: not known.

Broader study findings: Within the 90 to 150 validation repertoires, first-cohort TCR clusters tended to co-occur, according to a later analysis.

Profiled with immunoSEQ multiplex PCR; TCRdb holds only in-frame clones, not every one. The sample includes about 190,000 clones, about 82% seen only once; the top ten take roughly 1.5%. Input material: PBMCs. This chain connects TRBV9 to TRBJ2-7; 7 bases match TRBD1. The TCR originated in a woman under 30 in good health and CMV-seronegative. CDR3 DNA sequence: TGTGCCAGCAGCGCCGCCCCCTCTCGACAGGGTGGAAGGGGGTTGTACTTC. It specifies CASSAAPSRQGGRGLYF.